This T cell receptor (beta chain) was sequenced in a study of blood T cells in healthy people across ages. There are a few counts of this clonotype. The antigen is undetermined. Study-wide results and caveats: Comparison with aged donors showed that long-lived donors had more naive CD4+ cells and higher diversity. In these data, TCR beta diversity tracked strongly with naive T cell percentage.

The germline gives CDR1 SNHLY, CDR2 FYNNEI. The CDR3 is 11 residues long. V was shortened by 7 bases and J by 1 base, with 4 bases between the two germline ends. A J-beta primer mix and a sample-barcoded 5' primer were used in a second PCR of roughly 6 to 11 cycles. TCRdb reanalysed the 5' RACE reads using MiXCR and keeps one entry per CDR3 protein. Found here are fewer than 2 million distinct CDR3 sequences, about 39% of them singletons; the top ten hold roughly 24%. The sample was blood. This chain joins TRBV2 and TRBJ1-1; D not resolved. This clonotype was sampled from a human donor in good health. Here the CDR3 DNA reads TGTGCCAGCAAAACGAACACTGAAGCTTTCTTT. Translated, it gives CASKTNTEAFF.